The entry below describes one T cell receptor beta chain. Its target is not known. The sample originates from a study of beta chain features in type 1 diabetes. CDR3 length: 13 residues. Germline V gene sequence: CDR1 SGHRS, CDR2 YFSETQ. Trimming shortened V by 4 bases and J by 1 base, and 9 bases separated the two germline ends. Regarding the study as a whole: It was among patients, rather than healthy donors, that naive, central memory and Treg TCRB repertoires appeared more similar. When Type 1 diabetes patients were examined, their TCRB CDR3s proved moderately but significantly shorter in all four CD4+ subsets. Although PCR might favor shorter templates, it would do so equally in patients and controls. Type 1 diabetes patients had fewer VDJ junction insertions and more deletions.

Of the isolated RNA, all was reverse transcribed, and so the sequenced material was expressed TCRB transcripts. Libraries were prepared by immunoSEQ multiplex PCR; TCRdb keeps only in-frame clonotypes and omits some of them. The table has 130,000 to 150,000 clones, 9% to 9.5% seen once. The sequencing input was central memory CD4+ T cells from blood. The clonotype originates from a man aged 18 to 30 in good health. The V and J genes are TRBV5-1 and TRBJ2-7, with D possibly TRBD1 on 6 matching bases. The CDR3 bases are TGCGCCAGCAGCGGGGACATTTCCTACGAGCAGTACTTC. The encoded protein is CASSGDISYEQYF.